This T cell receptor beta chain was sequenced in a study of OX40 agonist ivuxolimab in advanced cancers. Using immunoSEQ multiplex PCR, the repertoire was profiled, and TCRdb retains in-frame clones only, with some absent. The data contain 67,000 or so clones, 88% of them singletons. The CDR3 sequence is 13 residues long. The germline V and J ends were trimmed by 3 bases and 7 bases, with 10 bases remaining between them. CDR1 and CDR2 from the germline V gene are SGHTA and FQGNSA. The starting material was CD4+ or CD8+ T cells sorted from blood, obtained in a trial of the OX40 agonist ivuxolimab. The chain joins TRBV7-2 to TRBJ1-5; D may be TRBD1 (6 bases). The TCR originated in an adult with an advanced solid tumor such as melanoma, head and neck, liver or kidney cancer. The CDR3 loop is CASSFLDSQPQHF. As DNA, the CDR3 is TGTGCCAGCAGCTTTTTGGACAGCCAGCCCCAGCATTTT.